A single sample gave rise to the 12 T cell receptor beta chains below, sequenced in a study of T cell responses to AZD1222 COVID-19 vaccine. Profiling relied on immunoSEQ multiplex PCR, and the TCRdb table lists in-frame clones only, not all of them. The table records 200,000 or so clones, roughly 93% of them present only once. Material: peripheral blood, obtained on day 0 of AZD1222 vaccination. These receptors came from an adult in good health.

This chain joins TRBV5-1 and TRBJ1-3; D is uncertain. The CDR3 consists of 16 residues. Trimming stripped 2 bases from V and 0 bases from J, with 12 bases between. Germline V gene sequence: CDR1 SGHRS, CDR2 YFSETQ. The CDR3 region is CASSLDTPGSGNTIYF. DNA of the CDR3: TGCGCCAGCAGCTTAGATACACCGGGCTCTGGAAACACCATATATTTT. The full variable domain, with the rest looked up from reference TRBV5-1 and TRBJ1-3, is KAGVTQTPRYLIKTRGQQVTLSCSPISGHRSVSWYQQTPGQGLQFLFEYFSETQRNKGNFPGRFSGRQFSNSRSEMNVSTLELGDSALYLCASSLDTPGSGNTIYFGEGSWLTVV.

The V call is TRBV6-1, the J call TRBJ2-7, with no clear D. The V gene lost 3 bases and the J gene lost 1 base, with 10 bases spanning the gap. Germline lookup yields CDR1 MNHNS and CDR2 SASEGT. The CDR3 has 14 residues. The DNA for the CDR3 is TGTGCCAGCAGTGAGTCTGGGCGGTCCTACGAGCAGTACTTC. It specifies CASSESGRSYEQYF.

The J gene is TRBJ2-7, the V gene TRBV13; D ambiguous. The CDR3 covers 9 residues. Germline V gene lookup returns CDR1 PRHDT and CDR2 FYEKMQ (reference sequence). Deletions cut 8 bases from V and 9 bases from J, with 8 bases between. CDR3 DNA: TGTGCCAGCCTTAAGGCGCAGTACTTC. Translation gives CASLKAQYF.

This chain uses TRBV13 with TRBJ2-7; 7 bases are shared with TRBD2. Per the germline V gene, CDR1 is PRHDT and CDR2 is FYEKMQ (reference sequence). V lost 0 bases and J lost 2; bases outside the gene matches: 1. CDR3 length: 14 residues. The chain's CDR3 is CASSLGGRTYEQYF. The CDR3 nucleotides read TGTGCCAGCAGCTTAGGCGGGAGGACCTACGAGCAGTACTTC.

The CDR3 coding sequence is TGTGCCAGCAGTTTATATCCGGGGGCGAACACTGAAGCTTTCTTT. Translation: CASSLYPGANTEAFF. J is TRBJ1-1 and V is TRBV28; D may be TRBD1 (6 bases). This CDR3 is built from 15 residues. The V end was cut by 1 base, the J end by 1 base, with 10 bases between. Germline V gene lookup returns CDR1 MDHEN and CDR2 SYDVKM.

The J gene is TRBJ1-1, the V gene TRBV12-3 or TRBV12-4, with D uncertain. Trimming took off 2 bases at V and 7 bases at J, with 11 bases between the two ends. This CDR3 region has 13 residues. The CDR3 sequence: CASSLLPGREAFF. The CDR3 DNA follows: TGTGCCAGCAGTTTATTACCAGGCCGTGAAGCTTTCTTT.

In this sample, this clone turned up once. The chain recombines TRBV12-3 or TRBV12-4 with TRBJ1-3; D is uncertain. The CDR3 is 12 residues long. Between the trimmed V and J ends, which lost 8 bases and 4 bases, there was a span of 9 bases. CDR3 DNA: TGTGCCAGCTTACGACGCGGAAACACCATATATTTT. Translated: CASLRRGNTIYF.

The CDR3 DNA sequence: TGTGCCAGCAGCTCAATCCAGGGCGCAGGTGAAGCTTTCTTT. The encoded protein is CASSSIQGAGEAFF. V is TRBV3-1 (or the pseudogene TRBV3-2) and J is TRBJ1-1, with D maybe TRBD1 (5 bases). The germline gives CDR1 LGHDT, CDR2 YNNKEL (reference sequence). The CDR3 contains 14 residues. The ends were cut back, 5 bases at V and 7 bases at J, with 17 bases in the middle.

This sequence joins TRBV27 and TRBJ2-5, with 7 bases lining up with TRBD1. The ends lost 3 bases at V and 4 bases at J; junction bases unmatched: 5. Germline V gives CDR1 MNHEY, CDR2 SMNVEV (reference sequence). The CDR3 loop spans 14 amino acids. This CDR3 is CASSFVRGTETQYF. Written as DNA, the CDR3 is TGTGCCAGCAGTTTTGTCAGGGGGACAGAGACCCAGTACTTC.

The chain employs TRBV29-1 and TRBJ2-1; TRBD1 matches 7 bases. The CDR3 is made up of 13 amino acids. Looked up from germline, CDR1 is SQVTM and CDR2 is ANQGSEA. The J segment lost 6 bases and the V segment lost 7 bases, leaving 9 bases of the junction unmatched. Here the CDR3 reads CSAGTATINEQFF. The CDR3 DNA is TGCAGCGCTGGGACAGCAACCATCAATGAGCAGTTCTTC.

V gene TRBV9 combines with J gene TRBJ1-6; 8 nucleotides line up with TRBD1. Germline CDR1 and CDR2: SGDLS and YYNGEE. This CDR3 region has 15 residues. Trimming took 2 bases from V and 3 from J; bases not matched to a gene: 1. CDR3 bases: TGTGCCAGCAGCGTCGGGACAGGCTATAATTCACCCCTCCACTTT. This encodes CASSVGTGYNSPLHF.

V and J are TRBV18 and TRBJ1-1; D is uncertain. The V end lost 0 bases, the J end lost 6 bases, and 14 bases lay between the germline ends. This CDR3 region has 15 residues. CDR1 is KGHSH, CDR2 LQKENI, per germline. This CDR3 reads CASSPPPPQEAEAFF. The CDR3 DNA sequence: TGTGCCAGCTCACCACCCCCACCGCAGGAGGCTGAAGCTTTCTTT.